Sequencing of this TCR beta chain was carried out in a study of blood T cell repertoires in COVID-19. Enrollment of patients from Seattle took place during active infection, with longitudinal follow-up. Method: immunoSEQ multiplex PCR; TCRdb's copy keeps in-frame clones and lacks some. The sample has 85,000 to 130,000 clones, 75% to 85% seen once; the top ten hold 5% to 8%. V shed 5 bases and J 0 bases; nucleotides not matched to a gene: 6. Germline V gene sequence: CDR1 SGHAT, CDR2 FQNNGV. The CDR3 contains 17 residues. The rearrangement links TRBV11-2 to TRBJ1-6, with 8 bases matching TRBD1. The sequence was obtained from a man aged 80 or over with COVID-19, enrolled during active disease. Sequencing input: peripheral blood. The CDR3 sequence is CASSKYRGSSYNSPLHF. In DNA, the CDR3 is TGTGCCAGCAGCAAATACAGGGGGAGCTCCTATAATTCACCCCTCCACTTT.